This T cell receptor beta chain was sequenced for a study of cytomegalovirus exposure and HLA in healthy donors. This CDR3 is 14 amino acids long. The V and J ends lost 1 base and 2 bases respectively, with 9 bases between them. Germline CDR1 reads SGHAT; CDR2 reads FQNNGV. Notes on this clone: What it binds is not known.

The study ran its PCR with 60 Vbeta and 13 Jbeta primers. Produced via immunoSEQ multiplex PCR; TCRdb's table is partial and in-frame only. The table lists approximately 100,000 clones, approximately 79% of them singletons. Regarding the study as a whole: Later analysis associated a missense DCLRE1C variant with TCR beta V- and J-gene trimming. Analysis performed later found more than 15,000 TCR beta sequences associated with HLA alleles at 0.05 false discovery rate.

The clonotype comes from a man in his 60s in good health and CMV-seropositive. The source material was PBMCs. This chain links TRBV11-2 with TRBJ2-7; weak D call: TRBD1 (5 bases). In DNA, the CDR3 is TGTGCCAGCAGCTTAGTCGGACAACCCTACGAGCAGTACTTC. Its translation is CASSLVGQPYEQYF.